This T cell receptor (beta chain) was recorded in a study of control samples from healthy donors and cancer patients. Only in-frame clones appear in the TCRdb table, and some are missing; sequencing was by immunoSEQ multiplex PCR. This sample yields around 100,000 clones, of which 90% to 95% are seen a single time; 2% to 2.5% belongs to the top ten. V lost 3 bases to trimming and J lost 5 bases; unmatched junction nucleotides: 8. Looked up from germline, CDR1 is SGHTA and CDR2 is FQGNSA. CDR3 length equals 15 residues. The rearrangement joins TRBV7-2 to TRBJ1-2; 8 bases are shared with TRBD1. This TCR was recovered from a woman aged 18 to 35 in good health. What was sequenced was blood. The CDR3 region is CASSFTRGRGYGYTF. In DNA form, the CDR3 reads TGTGCCAGCAGCTTTACCAGGGGGCGCGGGTATGGCTACACCTTC.